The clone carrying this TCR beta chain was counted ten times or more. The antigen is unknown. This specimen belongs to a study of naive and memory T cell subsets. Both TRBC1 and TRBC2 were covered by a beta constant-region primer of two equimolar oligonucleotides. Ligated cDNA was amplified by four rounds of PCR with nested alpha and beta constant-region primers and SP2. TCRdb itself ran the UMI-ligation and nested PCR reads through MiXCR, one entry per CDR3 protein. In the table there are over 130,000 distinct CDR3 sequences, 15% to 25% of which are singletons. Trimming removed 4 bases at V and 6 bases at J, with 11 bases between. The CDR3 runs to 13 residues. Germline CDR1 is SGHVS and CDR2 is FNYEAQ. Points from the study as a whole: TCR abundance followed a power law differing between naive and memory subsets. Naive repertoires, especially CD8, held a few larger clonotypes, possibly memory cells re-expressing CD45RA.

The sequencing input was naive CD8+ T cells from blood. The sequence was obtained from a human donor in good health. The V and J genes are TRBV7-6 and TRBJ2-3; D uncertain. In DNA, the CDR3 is TGTGCCAGCAGCTCGCCTCCCTGGGATACGCAGTATTTT. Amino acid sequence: CASSSPPWDTQYF.